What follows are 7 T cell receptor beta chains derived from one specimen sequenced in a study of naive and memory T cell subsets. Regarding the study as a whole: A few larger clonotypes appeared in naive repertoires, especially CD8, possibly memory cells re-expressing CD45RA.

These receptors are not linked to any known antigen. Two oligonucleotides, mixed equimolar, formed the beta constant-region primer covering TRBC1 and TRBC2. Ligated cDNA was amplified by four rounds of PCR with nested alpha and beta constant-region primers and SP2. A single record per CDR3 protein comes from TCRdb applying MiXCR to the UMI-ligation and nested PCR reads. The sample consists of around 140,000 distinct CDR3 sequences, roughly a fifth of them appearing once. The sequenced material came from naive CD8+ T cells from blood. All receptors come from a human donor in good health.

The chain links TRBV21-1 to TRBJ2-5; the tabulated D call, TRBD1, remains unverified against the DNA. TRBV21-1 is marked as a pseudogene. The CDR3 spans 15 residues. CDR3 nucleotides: TGTGCCAGCAGCAAAAGGGACCAGGTCCAAGAGACCCAGTACTTC. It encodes CASSKRDQVQETQYF.

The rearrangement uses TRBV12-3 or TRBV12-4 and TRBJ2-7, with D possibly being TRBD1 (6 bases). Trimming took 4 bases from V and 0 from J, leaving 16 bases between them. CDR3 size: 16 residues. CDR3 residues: CASSSVRDTNSYEQYF. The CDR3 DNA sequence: TGTGCCAGCAGTTCAGTCCGGGACACCAACTCCTACGAGCAGTACTTC.

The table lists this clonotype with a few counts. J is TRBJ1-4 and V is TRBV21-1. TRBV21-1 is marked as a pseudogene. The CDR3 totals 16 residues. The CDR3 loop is CASSKVENSLNEKLFF. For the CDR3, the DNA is TGTGCCAGCAGCAAAGTCGAGAACAGCCTTAATGAAAAACTGTTTTTT.

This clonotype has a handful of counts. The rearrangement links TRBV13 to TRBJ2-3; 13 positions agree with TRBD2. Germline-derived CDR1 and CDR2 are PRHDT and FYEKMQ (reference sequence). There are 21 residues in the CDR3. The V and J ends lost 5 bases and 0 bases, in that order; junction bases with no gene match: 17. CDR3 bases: TGTGCCAGCAGCCCCCATGGGGACTCCGGGACTAGCGGGACCAGCACAGATACGCAGTATTTT. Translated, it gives CASSPHGDSGTSGTSTDTQYF.

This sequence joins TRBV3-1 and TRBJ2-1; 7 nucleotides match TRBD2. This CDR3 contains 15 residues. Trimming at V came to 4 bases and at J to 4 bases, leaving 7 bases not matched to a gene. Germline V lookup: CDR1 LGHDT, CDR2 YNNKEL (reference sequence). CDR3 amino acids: CASSPRASGYNEQFF. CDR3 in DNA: TGTGCCAGCAGCCCCCGGGCTAGCGGTTACAATGAGCAGTTCTTC.

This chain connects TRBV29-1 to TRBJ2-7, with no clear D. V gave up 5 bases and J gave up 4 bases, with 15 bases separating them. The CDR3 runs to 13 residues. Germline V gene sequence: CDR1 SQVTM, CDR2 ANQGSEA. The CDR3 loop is CSVSRPPDYEQYF. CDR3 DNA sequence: TGCAGCGTTAGCAGGCCTCCTGATTACGAGCAGTACTTC.

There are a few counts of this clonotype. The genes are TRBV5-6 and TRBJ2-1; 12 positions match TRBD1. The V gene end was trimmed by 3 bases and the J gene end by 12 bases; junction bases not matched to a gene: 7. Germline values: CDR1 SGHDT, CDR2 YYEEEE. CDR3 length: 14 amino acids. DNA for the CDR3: TGTGCCAGCAGCTATGGGACAGGGGGCTTAGGGCAGTTCTTC. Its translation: CASSYGTGGLGQFF.